Sequencing of this T cell receptor beta chain was carried out in a study of blood T cell repertoires in COVID-19 (dated by TCRdb to 2019 to 2021). For the study in its entirety: Collaborator samples came from the United States, Italy and Spain and covered acute and convalescent phases of COVID-19. Where available, HLA class I and class II types were taken from metadata supplied by the sample provider and were not determined by assay-based typing. The repertoires were made available in a free public database intended to serve as a resource for research on the immune response to SARS-CoV-2. The material from the prospective study consisted of cDNA or gDNA derived from T cells, B-cell-depleted T cells, or PBMCs. The dataset comprised deeply sampled blood TCRbeta repertoires from subjects exposed to, actively infected with, or recovered from COVID-19. The samples were drawn from two sources: the first 160 participants of the ongoing ImmuneRACE study, and 1,254 subjects contributed by 6 global collaborators. Nearly every sample came with metadata listing a de-identified subject ID, COVID-19 status, age in years and sex.

Sequences SNHLY (CDR1) and FYNNEI (CDR2) are obtained from the germline V gene. Spanning cysteine to phenylalanine, the CDR3 consists of 14 amino acids. Only the CDR3 part of the read is kept: 42 bases, read in frame from the first base. V is trimmed back by 4 bases and J by 5 bases, and the junction contains 5 bases that no gene match accounts for. Whole blood was collected in K2EDTA tubes by collaborating institutions according to the institutions' own protocols. For TCRbeta analysis, collaborator samples were shipped as frozen whole blood, as isolated PBMCs, or as DNA extracted from either sample type. TCRbeta CDR3 regions were amplified from genomic DNA by means of the immunoSEQ Assay, a bias-controlled multiplex PCR. On the authors' methods: Nucleated cell counts per sample were estimated from amplification of reference gene primers within the assay. To quantify the absolute abundance of each unique TCRbeta CDR3 rearrangement, sequence reads were collapsed and filtered. For each sample, productive Simpson clonality was calculated by taking the square root of Simpson's diversity index across productive rearrangements. Entries here come from immuneACCESS through TCRdb and include only in-frame sequences with V and J called. Some clones fail to appear in such tables; in the studies checked, an unresolved V gene covers under half of the shortfall, and the cause of the remainder is unknown. V and J calls and clone size follow that table, whereas D and trimming were derived from the DNA. Counted in this sample were around 120,000 clones; 80% to 90% of them appeared once. The ten top clones hold under 6% of the sample.

Turning to this clone: What this receptor recognizes is not known. Nothing much larger sits one base from this clone, and base qualities are not available.

Points the paper makes about the study in general: Clinical and demographic metadata were provided uncurated, with the amount varying by source and participant.

The sequence was obtained from a man older than 75 with active or convalescent COVID-19. The sample taken for sequencing was peripheral blood. The V gene is TRBV2 and the J gene is TRBJ2-7; 10 bases in the middle match TRBD2. The DNA sequence is given as TGTGCCAGCAGTGGAAGCGGGGGGGCCCACGAGCAGTACTTC. Translation gives CASSGSGGAHEQYF.